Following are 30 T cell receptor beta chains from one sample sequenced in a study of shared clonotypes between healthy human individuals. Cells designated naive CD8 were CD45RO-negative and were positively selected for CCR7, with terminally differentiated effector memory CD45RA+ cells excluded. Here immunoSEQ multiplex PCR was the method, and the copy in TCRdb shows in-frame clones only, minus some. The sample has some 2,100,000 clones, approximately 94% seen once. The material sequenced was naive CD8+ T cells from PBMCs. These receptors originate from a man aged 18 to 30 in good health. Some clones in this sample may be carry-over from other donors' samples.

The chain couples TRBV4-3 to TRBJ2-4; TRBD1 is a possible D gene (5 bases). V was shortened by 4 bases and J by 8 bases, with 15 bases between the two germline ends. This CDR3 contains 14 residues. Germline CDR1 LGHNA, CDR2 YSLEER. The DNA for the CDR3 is TGCGCCAGCAGCCGAGAAGGCTTCAGGGACATTCAGTACTTC. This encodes CASSREGFRDIQYF.

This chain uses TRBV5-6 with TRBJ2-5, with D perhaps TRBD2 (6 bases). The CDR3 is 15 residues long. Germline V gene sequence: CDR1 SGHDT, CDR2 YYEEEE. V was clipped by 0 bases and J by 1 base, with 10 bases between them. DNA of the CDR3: TGTGCCAGCAGCTTGGGGGGAGGAGCCCAAGAGACCCAGTACTTC. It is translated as CASSLGGGAQETQYF.

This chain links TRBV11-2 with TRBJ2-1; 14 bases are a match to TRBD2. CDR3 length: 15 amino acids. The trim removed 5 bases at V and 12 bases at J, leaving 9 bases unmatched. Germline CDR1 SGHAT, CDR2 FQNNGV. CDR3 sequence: CASSAGTSGSWMQFF. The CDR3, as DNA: TGTGCCAGCAGCGCCGGGACTAGCGGGAGTTGGATGCAGTTCTTC.

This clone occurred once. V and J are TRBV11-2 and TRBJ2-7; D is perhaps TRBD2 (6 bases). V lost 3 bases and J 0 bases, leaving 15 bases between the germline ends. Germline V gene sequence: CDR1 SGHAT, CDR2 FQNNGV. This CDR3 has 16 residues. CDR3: CASSFWRGMGSYEQYF. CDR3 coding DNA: TGTGCCAGCAGCTTCTGGCGCGGGATGGGCTCCTACGAGCAGTACTTC. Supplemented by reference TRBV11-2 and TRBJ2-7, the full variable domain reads EAGVAQSPRYKIIEKRQSVAFWCNPISGHATLYWYQQILGQGPKLLIQFQNNGVVDDSQLPKDRFSAERLKGVDSTLKIQPAKLEDSAVYLCASSFWRGMGSYEQYFGPGTRLTVT.

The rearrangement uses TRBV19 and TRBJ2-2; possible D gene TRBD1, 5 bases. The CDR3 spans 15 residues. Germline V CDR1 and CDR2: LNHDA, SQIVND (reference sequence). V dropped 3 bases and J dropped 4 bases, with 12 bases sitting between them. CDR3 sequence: CASSIWQGGTGELFF. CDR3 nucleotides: TGTGCCAGTAGTATTTGGCAGGGCGGCACCGGGGAGCTGTTTTTT. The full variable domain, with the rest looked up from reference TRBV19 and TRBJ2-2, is DGGITQSPKYLFRKEGQNVTLSCEQNLNHDAMYWYRQDPGQGLRLIYYSQIVNDFQKGDIAEGYSVSREKKESFPLTVTSAQKNPTAFYLCASSIWQGGTGELFFGEGSRLTVL.

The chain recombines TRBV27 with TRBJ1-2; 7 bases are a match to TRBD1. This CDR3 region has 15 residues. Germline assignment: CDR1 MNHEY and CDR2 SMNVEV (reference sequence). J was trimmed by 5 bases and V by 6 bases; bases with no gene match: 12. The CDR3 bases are TGTGCCAGCAGACCGCAAGGGACAGCTCCATATGGCTACACCTTC. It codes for CASRPQGTAPYGYTF.

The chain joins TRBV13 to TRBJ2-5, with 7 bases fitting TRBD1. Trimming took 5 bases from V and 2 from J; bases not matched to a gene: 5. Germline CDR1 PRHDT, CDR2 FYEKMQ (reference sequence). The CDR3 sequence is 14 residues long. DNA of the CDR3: TGTGCCAGCAGCGCGGACAGGCTTCAAGAGACCCAGTACTTC. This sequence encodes CASSADRLQETQYF.

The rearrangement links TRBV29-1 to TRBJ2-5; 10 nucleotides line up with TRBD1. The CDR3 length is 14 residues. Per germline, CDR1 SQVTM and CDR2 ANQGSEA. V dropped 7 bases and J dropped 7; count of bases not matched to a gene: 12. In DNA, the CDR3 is TGCAGCGCCTCCAAGGGACAGGGGCTGGCGACCCAGTACTTC. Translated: CSASKGQGLATQYF.

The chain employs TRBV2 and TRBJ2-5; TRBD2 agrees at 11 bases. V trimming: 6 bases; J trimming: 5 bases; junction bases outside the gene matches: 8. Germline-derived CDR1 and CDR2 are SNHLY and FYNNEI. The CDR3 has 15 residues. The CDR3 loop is CASRDSGRAGETQYF. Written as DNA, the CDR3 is TGTGCCAGCAGAGATAGCGGGAGGGCCGGGGAGACCCAGTACTTC.

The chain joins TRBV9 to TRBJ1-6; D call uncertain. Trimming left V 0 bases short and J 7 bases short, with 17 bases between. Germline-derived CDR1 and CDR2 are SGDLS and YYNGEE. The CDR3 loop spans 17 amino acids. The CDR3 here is CASSVEGSPGGNSPLHF. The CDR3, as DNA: TGTGCCAGCAGCGTAGAGGGCTCCCCTGGAGGGAATTCACCCCTCCACTTT.

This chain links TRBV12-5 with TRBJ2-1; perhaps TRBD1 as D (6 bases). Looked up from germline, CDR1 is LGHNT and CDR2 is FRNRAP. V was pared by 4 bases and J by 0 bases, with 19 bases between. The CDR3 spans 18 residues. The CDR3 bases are TGTGCTAGTGGTTGGGGTTTGGGGGCGCCGAGCTCCTACAATGAGCAGTTCTTC. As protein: CASGWGLGAPSSYNEQFF.

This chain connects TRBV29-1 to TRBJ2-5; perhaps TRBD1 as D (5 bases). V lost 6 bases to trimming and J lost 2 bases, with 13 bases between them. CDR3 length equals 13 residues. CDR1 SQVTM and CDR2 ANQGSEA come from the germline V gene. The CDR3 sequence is CSVPRQFQETQYF. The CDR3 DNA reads TGCAGCGTGCCAAGACAGTTTCAAGAGACCCAGTACTTC.

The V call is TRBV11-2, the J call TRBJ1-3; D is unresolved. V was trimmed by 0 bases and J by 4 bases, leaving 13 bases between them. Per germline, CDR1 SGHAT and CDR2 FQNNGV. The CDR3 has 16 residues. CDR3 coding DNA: TGTGCCAGCAGCTTAGATCCCGGGCTTGGAGGAAACACCATATATTTT. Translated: CASSLDPGLGGNTIYF.

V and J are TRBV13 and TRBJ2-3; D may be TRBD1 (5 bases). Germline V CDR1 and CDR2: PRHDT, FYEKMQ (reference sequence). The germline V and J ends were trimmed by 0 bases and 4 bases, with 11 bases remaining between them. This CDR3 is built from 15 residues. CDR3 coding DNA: TGTGCCAGCAGCTTAGGTGGCCAGGGTCCAGATACGCAGTATTTT. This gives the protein CASSLGGQGPDTQYF.

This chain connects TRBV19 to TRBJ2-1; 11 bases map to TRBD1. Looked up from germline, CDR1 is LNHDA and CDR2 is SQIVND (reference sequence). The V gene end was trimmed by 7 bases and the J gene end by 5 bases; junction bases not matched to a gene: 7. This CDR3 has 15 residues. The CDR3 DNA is TGTGCCAGTACCCCTGGGACAGGGGGAAACAATGAGCAGTTCTTC. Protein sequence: CASTPGTGGNNEQFF. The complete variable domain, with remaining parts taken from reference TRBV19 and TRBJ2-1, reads DGGITQSPKYLFRKEGQNVTLSCEQNLNHDAMYWYRQDPGQGLRLIYYSQIVNDFQKGDIAEGYSVSREKKESFPLTVTSAQKNPTAFYLCASTPGTGGNNEQFFGPGTRLTVL.

The CDR3 bases are TGTGCCAGCAGCTCCCGGGATTGGAACACTGAAGCTTTCTTT. Its protein is CASSSRDWNTEAFF. The chain joins TRBV7-9 to TRBJ1-1; no firm D call. There are 14 residues in the CDR3. The germline CDR1 and CDR2 sequences are SEHNR and FQNEAQ (reference sequence). Trimming stripped 4 bases from V and 1 base from J, with 10 bases between.

The CDR3 loop reads CASSLAGTRQYEQYF. The DNA for the CDR3 is TGTGCCAGCAGCTTAGCTGGGACGAGGCAATACGAGCAGTACTTC. The V gene is TRBV7-6, the J gene TRBJ2-7; D is perhaps TRBD1 or TRBD2 (5 bases each). The ends were cut back, 0 bases at V and 4 bases at J, with 13 bases in the middle. CDR1 is SGHVS, CDR2 FNYEAQ, per germline. The CDR3 has 15 amino acids.

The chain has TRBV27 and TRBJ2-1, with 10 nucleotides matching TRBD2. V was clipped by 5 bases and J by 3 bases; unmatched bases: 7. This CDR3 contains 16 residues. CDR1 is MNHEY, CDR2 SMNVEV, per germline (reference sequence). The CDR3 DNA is TGTGCCAGCAGTACCCTGAGCGGGGGGGGCTACAATGAGCAGTTCTTC. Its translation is CASSTLSGGGYNEQFF.

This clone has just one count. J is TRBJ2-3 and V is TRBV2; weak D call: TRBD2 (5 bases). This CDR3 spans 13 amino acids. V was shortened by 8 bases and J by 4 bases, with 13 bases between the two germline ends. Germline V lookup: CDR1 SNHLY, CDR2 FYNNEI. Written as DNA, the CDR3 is TGTGCCAGCCCGGGAATGATCTCAGATACGCAGTATTTT. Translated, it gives CASPGMISDTQYF.

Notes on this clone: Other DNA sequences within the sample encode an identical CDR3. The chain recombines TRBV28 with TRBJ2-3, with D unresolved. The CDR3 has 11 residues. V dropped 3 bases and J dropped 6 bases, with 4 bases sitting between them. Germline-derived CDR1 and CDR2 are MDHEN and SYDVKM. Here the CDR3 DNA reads TGTGCCAGCAGTTTGAGCGATACGCAGTATTTT. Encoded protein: CASSLSDTQYF.

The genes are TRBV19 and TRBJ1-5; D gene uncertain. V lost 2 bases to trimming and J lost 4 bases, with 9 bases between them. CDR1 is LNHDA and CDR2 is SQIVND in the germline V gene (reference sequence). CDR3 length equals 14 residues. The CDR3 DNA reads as TGTGCCAGTAGTATATTCTCGGGGAATCAGCCCCAGCATTTT. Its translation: CASSIFSGNQPQHF.

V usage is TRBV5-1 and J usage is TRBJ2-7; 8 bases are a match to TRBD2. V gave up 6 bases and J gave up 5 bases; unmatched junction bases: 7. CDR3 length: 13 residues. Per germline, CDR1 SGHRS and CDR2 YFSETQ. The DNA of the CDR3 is TGCGCCAGCACCCTTAGCGGGACAAACGAGCAGTACTTC. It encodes CASTLSGTNEQYF.

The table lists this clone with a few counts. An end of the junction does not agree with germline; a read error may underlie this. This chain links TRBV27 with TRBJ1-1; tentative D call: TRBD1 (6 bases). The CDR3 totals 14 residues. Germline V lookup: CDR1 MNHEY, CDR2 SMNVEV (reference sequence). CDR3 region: CASSLSGHATEAFF. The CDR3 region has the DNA TGTGCCAGCAGTCTATCGGGACATGCGACTGAAGCTTTCTTT.

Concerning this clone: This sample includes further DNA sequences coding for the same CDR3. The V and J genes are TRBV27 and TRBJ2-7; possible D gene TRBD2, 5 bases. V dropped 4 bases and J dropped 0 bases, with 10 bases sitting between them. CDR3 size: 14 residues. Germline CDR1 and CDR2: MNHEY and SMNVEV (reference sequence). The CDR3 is CASSYRDSSYEQYF. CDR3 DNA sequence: TGTGCCAGCAGTTACCGGGATAGCTCCTACGAGCAGTACTTC.

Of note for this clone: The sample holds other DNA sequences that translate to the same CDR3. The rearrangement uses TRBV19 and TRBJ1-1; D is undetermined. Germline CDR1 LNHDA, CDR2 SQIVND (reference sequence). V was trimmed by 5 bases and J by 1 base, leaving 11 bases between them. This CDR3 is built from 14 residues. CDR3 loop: CASSDRVANTEAFF. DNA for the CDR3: TGTGCCAGTAGTGACCGGGTCGCGAACACTGAAGCTTTCTTT. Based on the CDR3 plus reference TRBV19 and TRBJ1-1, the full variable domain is DGGITQSPKYLFRKEGQNVTLSCEQNLNHDAMYWYRQDPGQGLRLIYYSQIVNDFQKGDIAEGYSVSREKKESFPLTVTSAQKNPTAFYLCASSDRVANTEAFFGQGTRLTVV.

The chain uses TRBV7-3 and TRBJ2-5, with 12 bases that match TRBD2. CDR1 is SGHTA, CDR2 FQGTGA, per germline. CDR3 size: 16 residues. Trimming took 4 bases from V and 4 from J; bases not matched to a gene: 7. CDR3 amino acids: CASSSYPGLAGETQYF. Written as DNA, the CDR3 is TGTGCCAGCAGCTCCTACCCGGGACTAGCGGGAGAGACCCAGTACTTC.

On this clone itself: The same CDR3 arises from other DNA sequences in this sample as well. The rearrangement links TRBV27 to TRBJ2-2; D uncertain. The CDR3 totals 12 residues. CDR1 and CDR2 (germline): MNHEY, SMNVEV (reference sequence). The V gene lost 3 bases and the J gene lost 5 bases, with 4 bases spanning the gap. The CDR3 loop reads CASSFRTGELFF. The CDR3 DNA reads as TGTGCCAGCAGTTTTCGGACCGGGGAGCTGTTTTTT.

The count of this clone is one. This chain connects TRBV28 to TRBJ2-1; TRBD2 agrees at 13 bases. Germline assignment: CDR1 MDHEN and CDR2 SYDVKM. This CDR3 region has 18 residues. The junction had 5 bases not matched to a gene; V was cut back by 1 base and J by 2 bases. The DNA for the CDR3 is TGTGCCAGCAGTTTATCTTCCGGACTAGCGGGAGCCTACAATGAGCAGTTCTTC. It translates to CASSLSSGLAGAYNEQFF.

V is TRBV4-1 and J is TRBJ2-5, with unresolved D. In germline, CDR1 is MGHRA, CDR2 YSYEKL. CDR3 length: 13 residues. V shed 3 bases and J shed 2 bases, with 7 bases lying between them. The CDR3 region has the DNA TGCGCCAGCAGCCATGAGTGGCAAGAGACCCAGTACTTC. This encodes CASSHEWQETQYF.

The CDR3 here is CASSLEGPYANYGYTF. CDR3 sequence (DNA): TGTGCCAGCAGCTTGGAGGGGCCGTACGCTAACTATGGCTACACCTTC. V is TRBV5-6 and J is TRBJ1-2, with a weak D call TRBD1 (5 bases). Trimming stripped 0 bases from V and 0 bases from J, with 12 bases between. This CDR3 comprises 16 residues. Germline values: CDR1 SGHDT, CDR2 YYEEEE. The full variable domain, its missing parts supplied by reference TRBV5-6 and TRBJ1-2, is DAGVTQSPTHLIKTRGQQVTLRCSPKSGHDTVSWYQQALGQGPQFIFQYYEEEERQRGNFPDRFSGHQFPNYSSELNVNALLLGDSALYLCASSLEGPYANYGYTFGSGTRLTVV.